This T cell receptor (beta chain) derives from a study of radiation and T cells in renal cell carcinoma. Clones were read by immunoSEQ multiplex PCR, and TCRdb kept only the in-frame ones, dropping some. The sample gives some 81,000 clones, 80% to 90% of which show up once; 5% to 7.5% is in the top ten. Findings and limits, study-wide: In blood, top tumor clones expanded by 2 weeks, shrinking by 4.

Time point noted: blood 4 weeks post-SBRT, at nephrectomy. The treatment was: 15 Gy SBRT to primary tumor, nephrectomy 4 weeks later. Nephrectomy followed 15 Gy stereotactic body radiation by 4 weeks. Clear cell pathology was present in this patient's renal cell carcinoma. With respect to this clone: The antigen remains unidentified.

The receptor was derived from a woman between 70 and 85 years old with renal cell carcinoma. This material consisted of blood, taken from a patient whose treatment included radiotherapy and nephrectomy.

CDR3 DNA sequence: TGTGCCAGCAGCGAGCGAACCGGGACAGTCTATGGCTACACCTTC. The encoded protein is CASSERTGTVYGYTF. This rearrangement joins TRBV7-2 to TRBJ1-2; TRBD1 aligns across 7 bases. Germline assignment: CDR1 SGHTA and CDR2 FQGNSA. The trim removed 5 bases at V and 4 bases at J, leaving 10 bases unmatched. This CDR3 contains 15 residues.